Following are 24 T cell receptor beta chains from one sample sequenced in a study of blood T cell repertoires in COVID-19 (dated by TCRdb to between 2020 and 2021). To prepare the library, the immunoSEQ multiplex PCR assay was applied. Held by TCRdb, this immuneACCESS table contains in-frame sequences only and omits some clones. Under half of the omission traces to an unresolved V gene where checked; the cause of the rest is unknown. In this sample the table shows about 230,000 clones, just over 85% of which occur a single time. The ten most abundant clones make up under 14% of the sample. The sequencing sample was made of peripheral blood. The receptor source for this set is a man aged 50 to 60 with COVID-19, enrolled during active disease.

The chain employs TRBV10-3 and TRBJ2-3, with 8 bases lining up with TRBD2. Germline CDR1 reads ENHRY; CDR2 reads SYGVKD. The CDR3 loop spans 16 amino acids. V was pared by 3 bases and J by 0 bases, with 5 bases of the junction left unmatched. CDR3 DNA sequence: TGTGCCATCAGTGATCGGGGGGGTTCTAGCACAGATACGCAGTATTTT. As protein: CAISDRGGSSTDTQYF.

Regarding this clone: Other DNA sequences in the same sample also yield this CDR3. In nucleotides, the CDR3 is TGTGCCAGCAGCGTCGGCGGGGGATCAGATACGCAGTATTTT. This encodes CASSVGGGSDTQYF. This chain joins TRBV9 and TRBJ2-3; 7 nucleotides match TRBD2. In germline, CDR1 is SGDLS, CDR2 YYNGEE. This CDR3 is built from 14 residues. V was clipped by 2 bases and J by 4 bases; unmatched bases: 4. Full variable domain (outside the CDR3, taken from reference TRBV9 and TRBJ2-3): DSGVTQTPKHLITATGQRVTLRCSPRSGDLSVYWYQQSLDQGLQFLIQYYNGEERAKGNILERFSAQQFPDLHSELNLSSLELGDSALYFCASSVGGGSDTQYFGPGTRLTVL.

The chain has TRBV7-6 and TRBJ1-4; 7 nucleotides match TRBD1. CDR3 length: 20 amino acids. Germline assignment: CDR1 SGHVS and CDR2 FNYEAQ. V was pared by 0 bases and J by 0 bases, with 13 bases of the junction left unmatched. CDR3 sequence (DNA): TGTGCCAGCAGCTTAGCATACCCGGGACAGCAATTAGCAACTAATGAAAAACTGTTTTTT. It encodes CASSLAYPGQQLATNEKLFF.

This chain joins TRBV5-4 and TRBJ2-3; D remains unclear. Germline V CDR1 and CDR2: SGHNT, YYREEE (reference sequence). The CDR3 is 14 amino acids. Trimming removed 2 bases from V and 2 bases from J, with 9 bases in between. CDR3 DNA: TGTGCCAGCAGCTTTGGGCCAGACACAGATACGCAGTATTTT. Protein sequence: CASSFGPDTDTQYF. The full variable domain, completed using reference TRBV5-4 and TRBJ2-3, is ETGVTQSPTHLIKTRGQQVTLRCSSQSGHNTVSWYQQALGQGPQFIFQYYREEENGRGNFPPRFSGLQFPNYSSELNVNALELDDSALYLCASSFGPDTDTQYFGPGTRLTVL.

This chain uses TRBV6-5 with TRBJ2-5, with TRBD2 as a possible D gene (6 bases). The germline gives CDR1 MNHEY, CDR2 SVGAGI. CDR3 length equals 14 residues. The V end was cut by 8 bases, the J end by 2 bases, with 15 bases between. The CDR3 loop is CASGFVGGQETQYF. The DNA for the CDR3 is TGTGCCAGCGGATTCGTGGGGGGTCAAGAGACCCAGTACTTC.

The gene calls are TRBV7-6 and TRBJ2-1, with no clear D. The V gene lost 1 base and the J gene lost 3 bases, with 10 bases spanning the gap. CDR3 length equals 15 residues. Per germline, CDR1 SGHVS and CDR2 FNYEAQ. CDR3 in amino acids: CASSLVHIDYNEQFF. Written as DNA, the CDR3 is TGTGCCAGCAGCTTAGTACATATCGACTACAATGAGCAGTTCTTC.

The chain combines TRBV2 with TRBJ1-6; 7 bases match TRBD1. This CDR3 is built from 12 residues. The junction had 1 base not matched to a gene; V was cut back by 8 bases and J by 6 bases. The V gene's germline CDR1 is SNHLY and CDR2 FYNNEI. CDR3 in amino acids: CASRQGNSPLHF. The CDR3, as DNA: TGTGCCAGCCGACAGGGTAATTCACCCCTCCACTTT.

The chain joins TRBV15 to TRBJ1-5, with D hard to call. V shed 0 bases and J shed 4 bases, with 16 bases lying between them. Germline values: CDR1 LNHNV, CDR2 YYDKDF (reference sequence). CDR3 length equals 17 residues. The CDR3 nucleotides are TGTGCCACCAGCAGAGAGCTAGAGGGTTTAGGGAATCAGCCCCAGCATTTT. It encodes CATSRELEGLGNQPQHF.

V gene TRBV30 combines with J gene TRBJ1-2, with 11 bases aligning to TRBD1. CDR1 GTSNPN and CDR2 SVGIG come from the germline V gene (reference sequence). The V segment lost 1 base and the J segment 2 bases; nucleotides outside the gene matches: 3. The CDR3 contains 15 residues. The CDR3 nucleotides are TGTGCCTGGAGTGAGGGACAGGGGGACAACTATGGCTACACCTTC. Protein product: CAWSEGQGDNYGYTF.

This chain joins TRBV5-1 and TRBJ2-1; a weak D match, TRBD2 (6 bases). This CDR3 is 14 amino acids long. Per germline, CDR1 SGHRS and CDR2 YFSETQ. Trimming removed 1 base at V and 7 bases at J, with 12 bases between. This CDR3 is CASSLRLASNEQFF. CDR3 coding DNA: TGCGCCAGCAGCTTGCGGCTAGCGTCAAATGAGCAGTTCTTC.

This chain links TRBV7-3 with TRBJ2-7; 7 bases are a match to TRBD2. The length of the CDR3 is 15 residues. V lost 4 bases, J lost 1 base, and 7 bases stayed unmatched. Germline assignment: CDR1 SGHTA and CDR2 FQGTGA. The CDR3 DNA reads TGTGCCAGCAGCTCATGGTCGGGGGGATCCTACGAGCAGTACTTC. Its protein is CASSSWSGGSYEQYF.

The chain is built from TRBV6-6 and TRBJ2-4; weak D call: TRBD2 (6 bases). Trimming took off 7 bases at V and 9 bases at J, with 10 bases between the two ends. The length of the CDR3 is 11 residues. CDR1 and CDR2 from the germline V gene are MNHNY and SVGAGI (reference sequence). CDR3 nucleotides: TGTGCCAGCAACGACGGGAGCATTCAGTACTTC. It codes for CASNDGSIQYF.

The chain couples TRBV27 to TRBJ2-5; TRBD2 aligns across 16 bases. The germline CDR1 and CDR2 sequences are MNHEY and SMNVEV (reference sequence). This CDR3 spans 15 amino acids. The ends lost 9 bases at V and 3 bases at J; junction bases unmatched: 4. The CDR3 region has the DNA TGTGCCAGTACCGGGACTAGCGGGAGGGAAGAGACCCAGTACTTC. Protein product: CASTGTSGREETQYF.

The gene calls are TRBV25-1 and TRBJ2-5, with D hard to call. The germline gives CDR1 MGHDK, CDR2 SYGVNS. Trimming removed 7 bases from V and 1 base from J, with 10 bases in between. The CDR3 is 13 amino acids. The CDR3 coding sequence is TGTGCCAGCACCCGGTCCCCCCAAGAGACCCAGTACTTC. It codes for CASTRSPQETQYF.

The J gene is TRBJ1-2, the V gene TRBV7-2, with D possibly TRBD1 on 5 matching bases. The CDR3 extends over 17 amino acids. Germline lookup yields CDR1 SGHTA and CDR2 FQGNSA. Trimming pared 2 bases from V and 1 base from J, leaving 17 bases between. The CDR3 protein is CASSLRIARGGNYGYTF. The CDR3 bases are TGTGCCAGCAGCTTACGGATCGCGCGGGGCGGTAACTATGGCTACACCTTC.

The chain carries TRBV5-4 and TRBJ2-4; TRBD1 is a possible D gene (5 bases). The CDR3 spans 16 residues. In germline, CDR1 is SGHNT, CDR2 YYREEE (reference sequence). The V end lost 4 bases, the J end lost 0 bases, and 14 bases lay between the germline ends. In DNA, the CDR3 is TGTGCCAGCAGCCCGGAAAAGGACAAAGCCAAAAACATTCAGTACTTC. Translated, it gives CASSPEKDKAKNIQYF.

V and J are TRBV27 and TRBJ2-5; D is unclear. The CDR3 runs 11 residues. The V and J ends lost 4 bases and 5 bases respectively, with 5 bases between them. Germline V CDR1 and CDR2: MNHEY, SMNVEV (reference sequence). The CDR3: CASSSRETQYF. In DNA form, the CDR3 reads TGTGCCAGCAGTTCCCGGGAGACCCAGTACTTC.

The CDR3 DNA is TGCGCCAGCAGCCTAGGACTAGCGGGGGCCCTAACCTACAATGAGCAGTTCTTC. Its translation is CASSLGLAGALTYNEQFF. The chain links TRBV5-1 to TRBJ2-1; TRBD2 matches 13 bases. Germline trimming cut 4 bases from V and 2 bases from J; bases unmatched to any gene: 9. CDR3 length equals 18 residues. Per the germline V gene, CDR1 is SGHRS and CDR2 is YFSETQ.

This chain links TRBV2 with TRBJ2-2, with a tentative D call TRBD2 (6 bases). CDR3 length: 15 residues. V was shortened by 6 bases and J by 0 bases, with 11 bases between the two germline ends. Germline CDR1 SNHLY, CDR2 FYNNEI. The CDR3 nucleotides read TGTGCCAGCAGGGAGGGTACTTCGAACACCGGGGAGCTGTTTTTT. Its protein is CASREGTSNTGELFF. The full variable domain, with the rest looked up from reference TRBV2 and TRBJ2-2, is EPEVTQTPSHQVTQMGQEVILRCVPISNHLYFYWYRQILGQKVEFLVSFYNNEISEKSEIFDDQFSVERPDGSNFTLKIRSTKLEDSAMYFCASREGTSNTGELFFGEGSRLTVL.

V is TRBV10-3 and J is TRBJ1-3; 7 bases fit TRBD1. Trimming cost V 4 bases and J 0 bases; bases outside gene matches: 6. The V gene's germline CDR1 is ENHRY and CDR2 SYGVKD. CDR3 length equals 16 residues. CDR3 loop: CAISGDSPYSGNTIYF. DNA of the CDR3: TGTGCCATCAGTGGGGACAGCCCTTACTCTGGAAACACCATATATTTT.

Of note for this clone: Other nucleotide sequences from this sample produce the same CDR3. This rearrangement joins TRBV4-2 to TRBJ2-5; D not certain. V lost 0 bases, J lost 2 bases, and 7 bases lay in between. There are 14 residues in the CDR3. Germline V gene sequence: CDR1 LGHNA, CDR2 YNFKEQ. This CDR3 reads CASSQEDTQETQYF. CDR3 in DNA: TGTGCCAGCAGCCAAGAAGACACACAAGAGACCCAGTACTTC.

DNA for the CDR3: TGTGCCAGCAGCCCCACGACACAATTGATCAATGGCTACACCTTC. Protein: CASSPTTQLINGYTF. The chain combines TRBV3-1 (or the pseudogene TRBV3-2) with TRBJ1-2; D ambiguous. CDR3 length equals 15 residues. CDR1 is LGHDT, CDR2 YNNKEL, per germline (reference sequence). Trimming took 4 bases from V and 6 from J, leaving 18 bases between them.

This rearrangement joins TRBV5-6 to TRBJ1-2; D is uncertain. The CDR3 covers 14 residues. The V end lost 2 bases, the J end lost 7 bases, and 15 bases lay between the germline ends. The germline V gene encodes CDR1 SGHDT and CDR2 YYEEEE. CDR3 amino acids: CASSFEGSHSGYTF. The CDR3 nucleotides are TGTGCCAGCAGCTTCGAGGGCTCCCATTCTGGCTACACCTTC.

This sequence joins TRBV5-4 and TRBJ1-1; 11 bases match TRBD1. This CDR3 is 14 amino acids long. V was pared by 4 bases and J by 6 bases, with 5 bases of the junction left unmatched. Germline V gives CDR1 SGHNT, CDR2 YYREEE (reference sequence). The CDR3 bases are TGTGCCAGCAGCGGGGGACAGGGGGTACCTGAAGCTTTCTTT. Protein sequence: CASSGGQGVPEAFF.